This TCR beta chain was profiled in a study of cytomegalovirus exposure and HLA in healthy donors. Study-level results: Generally TCR sequences proved uncommon, though certain public TCRs appeared in numerous donors. In vitro data verified a few CMV-associated chains as specific for CMV antigens. Overall, 164 TCR beta chains were annotated as cytomegalovirus-associated. That first-cohort TCR clusters tended to co-occur in the 90 to 150 validation repertoires was found in a later analysis.

This clone was counted once. What it binds is not known. This CDR3 contains 13 residues. Looked up from germline, CDR1 is SGDLS and CDR2 is YYNGEE. Germline trimming cut 3 bases from V and 5 bases from J; bases unmatched to any gene: 4. Measured with immunoSEQ multiplex PCR; TCRdb has only the in-frame clones, and not every one. This sample has about 130,000 clones, with 70% to 85% found just once. The chain joins TRBV9 to TRBJ1-2; 7 bases fit TRBD1. The sequence was obtained from a young man in good health and CMV-seropositive. The sequenced sample was PBMCs. CDR3 loop: CASSAGTEYGYTF. The CDR3 region has the DNA TGTGCCAGCAGCGCGGGGACAGAATATGGCTACACCTTC.